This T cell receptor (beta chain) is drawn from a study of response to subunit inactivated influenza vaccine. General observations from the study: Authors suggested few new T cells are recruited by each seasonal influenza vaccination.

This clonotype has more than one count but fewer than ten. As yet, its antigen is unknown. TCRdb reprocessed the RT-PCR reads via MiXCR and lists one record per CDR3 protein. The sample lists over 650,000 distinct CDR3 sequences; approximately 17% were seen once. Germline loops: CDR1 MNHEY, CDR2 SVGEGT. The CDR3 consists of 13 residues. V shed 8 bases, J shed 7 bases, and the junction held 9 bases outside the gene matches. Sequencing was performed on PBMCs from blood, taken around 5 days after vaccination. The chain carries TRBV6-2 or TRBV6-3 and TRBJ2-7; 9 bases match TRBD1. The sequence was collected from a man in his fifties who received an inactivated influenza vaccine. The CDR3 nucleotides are TGTGCCAGCCGGGACAGGGAGTTACAGGAGCAGTACTTC. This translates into CASRDRELQEQYF.